Here is one T cell receptor (beta chain) with its context. This clone is described as medium-sized (0.01 to 0.1%). No cognate antigen has been identified for it. Base quality data are lacking; no much larger clone is found one base away. These data belong to a study of cytotoxic CD8 clonotypes in ibrutinib-treated CLL (dated by TCRdb to about 2021). Regarding the research as a whole: The cohort was composed of more than ten relapsed/refractory and about 16 treatment-naive patients; IGHV unmutated status was identified in around 17 patients. Responses were partial in around 25 patients and complete in 2; after median about 68 months follow-up, about 14 stayed in remission and roughly twelve progressed. Response samples were taken after a median of about a year on treatment, ranging from about 6 to 40 months. An average of 255,043 productive templates and 94,082 productive rearrangements was obtained per sample. Of the approximately 90 people in the trial, around 26 had longitudinal samples available. Cryopreserved peripheral blood mononuclear cells were collected before treatment, at response, and at either disease progression or sustained remission.

What the study reported, not specific to this receptor: At baseline, clonality was higher than in age-matched healthy donors and showed a strong correlation with circulating CD8+ T-cell counts. Public clonotypes were rare and either shrank or stayed stable during treatment, and the rise in clonality at ibrutinib response reflected expansion of private clonotypes. An increase in clonality was observed at ibrutinib response, with clonality remaining stable during sustained remission and falling back toward baseline at progression. Sampling times were not matched between sustained-remission and progressing patients, and lymph node repertoires were not studied.

Roughly 2 micrograms of genomic DNA were extracted from cryopreserved PBMCs for TCR beta library preparation. Longitudinal blood samples from CLL patients on ibrutinib monotherapy were analyzed using high-throughput TCR beta sequencing. The patients were enrolled in a single-center, open-label phase 2 trial of ibrutinib monotherapy. On a MiSeq, deep resolution sequencing aimed for a depth between 1 in 1 million and 1 in 200,000 T cells, with each clonotype covered roughly 10x on average. TCR beta libraries were generated with the immunoSEQ hsTCRB Kit. From the authors' description of their analysis: The data were analyzed with ImmunoSEQ Analyzer and ImmunoSEQ Data Assistant, and V, D and J gene assignments followed IMGT definitions. Clonality, with values ranging from 0 to 1, was calculated as one minus the normalized Shannon entropy of productive rearrangement frequencies. Only overrepresented clonotypes making up at least 0.05% of the repertoire of each patient were included in the public clonotype analysis. Approximately 13 age-matched healthy donor repertoires from immuneACCESS served as clonality controls. The immuneACCESS repertoire file appears here via TCRdb, limited to in-frame rearrangements. These files lack a portion of the clones; in checked studies, under half of the deficit traces to unresolved V genes, and the cause of the others is not known. V and J calls and clone size are those listed in that table; D and trimming were worked out from the DNA. The sample table contains tens of thousands of clones; only one count was recorded for approximately 51% of them. Of the sample, under 20% falls within the top ten clones.

V is pared back by 1 base and J by 5 bases, with 6 bases lying between the germline termini. CDR1 SNHLY and CDR2 FYNNEI were looked up in the germline V gene. From its cysteine to its phenylalanine, the CDR3 spans 12 amino acids. The only DNA kept is the CDR3, 36 bases in frame from the first base. The sample in question was PBMCs, obtained before ibrutinib treatment. This TCR was recovered from a human donor with chronic lymphocytic leukemia. The chain links TRBV2 with TRBJ2-7; confidence is insufficient to name the D gene. The CDR3: CASSEGEDEQYF. The nucleotide sequence is TGTGCCAGCAGTGAAGGTGAGGACGAGCAGTACTTC.